Below are 18 T cell receptor beta chains sequenced from a single sample in a study of shared clonotypes between healthy human individuals. Some clones are missing from TCRdb's copy, which holds only in-frame ones; the method was immunoSEQ multiplex PCR. The profile shows millions of clones, 85% to 95% of them singletons. What was sequenced was naive CD4+ T cells sorted from blood. Subset noted: CD45RA+ positively selected. The receptors come from a man aged 18 to 30 in good health.

The rearrangement uses TRBV14 and TRBJ2-3; the D is unclear. The CDR3 is 14 amino acids. Germline CDR1 SGHDN, CDR2 FVKESK. With 1 base removed from V and 2 bases from J, the gap between germline ends came to 7 bases. CDR3 sequence (DNA): TGTGCCAGCAGCCAAGCCTCGGCCACAGATACGCAGTATTTT. Translated: CASSQASATDTQYF.

About this clone itself: Different DNA sequences within this sample yield the same CDR3. The CDR3 sequence is CAWSGGSSYEQYF. The DNA of the CDR3 is TGTGCCTGGAGTGGGGGAAGCTCCTACGAGCAGTACTTC. The chain employs TRBV30 and TRBJ2-7, with D uncertain. Germline V CDR1 and CDR2: GTSNPN, SVGIG (reference sequence). V shed 1 base and J shed 0 bases, with 7 bases lying between them. The CDR3 is made up of 13 amino acids.

CDR3 amino acids: CASSANYRGSGNTIYF. CDR3 in DNA: TGTGCCAGCAGCGCCAATTACAGGGGCTCCGGAAACACCATATATTTT. This chain links TRBV9 with TRBJ1-3; 7 bases match TRBD1. Germline CDR1 SGDLS, CDR2 YYNGEE. The J segment lost 4 bases and the V segment lost 3 bases, leaving 10 bases of the junction unmatched. CDR3 length: 16 amino acids.

The chain carries TRBV15 and TRBJ1-5; D is unresolved. The CDR3 loop spans 16 amino acids. V lost 1 base, J lost 0 bases, and 10 bases lay in between. Germline-derived CDR1 and CDR2 are LNHNV and YYDKDF (reference sequence). The DNA for the CDR3 is TGTGCCACCAGCAGAGTGGCGAGTTATAGCAATCAGCCCCAGCATTTT. It yields the protein CATSRVASYSNQPQHF. Combining the CDR3 with reference TRBV15 and TRBJ1-5 gives the whole variable domain DAMVIQNPRYQVTQFGKPVTLSCSQTLNHNVMYWYQQKSSQAPKLLFHYYDKDFNNEADTPDNFQSRRPNTSFCFLDIRSPGLGDTAMYLCATSRVASYSNQPQHFGDGTRLSIL.

J is TRBJ1-3 and V is TRBV7-9; 7 positions agree with TRBD1. The CDR3 covers 13 residues. J was trimmed by 4 bases and V by 6 bases; bases with no gene match: 3. From germline, CDR1 is SEHNR and CDR2 FQNEAQ (reference sequence). The CDR3 sequence: CASRTGIGNTIYF. For the CDR3, the DNA is TGTGCCAGCAGGACAGGGATCGGAAACACCATATATTTT.

This chain links TRBV30 with TRBJ1-3; tentative D call: TRBD1 (5 bases). V was cut by 0 bases and J by 6 bases, with 9 bases left in between. The germline V gene encodes CDR1 GTSNPN and CDR2 SVGIG (reference sequence). This CDR3 spans 13 amino acids. CDR3 in amino acids: CAWSVGQLNTIYF. CDR3 sequence (DNA): TGTGCCTGGAGTGTTGGACAATTAAACACCATATATTTT.

J is TRBJ1-4 and V is TRBV5-6, with 10 nucleotides matching TRBD1. The CDR3 runs 15 residues. The germline V gene encodes CDR1 SGHDT and CDR2 YYEEEE. Germline trimming cut 4 bases from V and 10 bases from J; bases unmatched to any gene: 10. CDR3 DNA sequence: TGTGCCAGCAGCGTGGACAGGGGGGCGTCTGGAAAACTGTTTTTT. Residues: CASSVDRGASGKLFF.

The chain is built from TRBV5-1 and TRBJ1-1, with D unresolved. V shed 4 bases and J shed 1 base, with 17 bases lying between them. The CDR3 has 16 residues. Germline CDR1 and CDR2: SGHRS and YFSETQ. Here the CDR3 DNA reads TGCGCCAGCAGCCCAGGAGGTCTGGAGAGGAACACTGAAGCTTTCTTT. Encoded protein: CASSPGGLERNTEAFF.

The gene calls are TRBV25-1 and TRBJ2-1; TRBD2 agrees at 7 bases. The CDR3 contains 13 residues. Trimming cost V 6 bases and J 5 bases; bases outside gene matches: 4. Germline V gene sequence: CDR1 MGHDK, CDR2 SYGVNS. The CDR3 here is CASRQGGHNEQFF. The DNA for the CDR3 is TGTGCCAGCAGGCAGGGAGGGCACAATGAGCAGTTCTTC.

Notes on this clone: Other nucleotide sequences in the sample specify the same CDR3. This chain links TRBV2 with TRBJ2-5, with D hard to call. Trimming took 3 bases from V and 5 from J, leaving 4 bases between them. Germline CDR1 reads SNHLY; CDR2 reads FYNNEI. The CDR3 totals 11 residues. The CDR3 sequence: CASSEGETQYF. CDR3 sequence (DNA): TGTGCCAGCAGTGAGGGCGAGACCCAGTACTTC.

This chain links TRBV30 with TRBJ1-2, with a possible D match to TRBD1 (5 bases). V was clipped by 1 base and J by 3 bases, with 12 bases between them. Germline CDR1 is GTSNPN and CDR2 is SVGIG (reference sequence). The CDR3 contains 14 residues. CDR3 nucleotide sequence: TGTGCCTGGAGTGCCCCGGGGGGATACTATGGCTACACCTTC. Amino acid sequence: CAWSAPGGYYGYTF.

J is TRBJ2-6 and V is TRBV2, with 7 bases lining up with TRBD1. With 2 bases clipped from V and 2 bases from J, the junction kept 9 bases outside the gene matches. The CDR3 runs 18 residues. Germline V lookup: CDR1 SNHLY, CDR2 FYNNEI. The CDR3 region is CASSENVVRGPGANVLTF. The CDR3 DNA follows: TGTGCCAGCAGTGAAAACGTTGTAAGGGGGCCTGGGGCCAACGTCCTGACTTTC.

The genes are TRBV5-4 and TRBJ2-1, with D unclear. Germline V gene lookup returns CDR1 SGHNT and CDR2 YYREEE (reference sequence). CDR3 size: 12 residues. Trimming removed 10 bases at V and 0 bases at J, with 8 bases between. CDR3 DNA: TGTGCCTTCGGGTACTCCTACAATGAGCAGTTCTTC. As protein: CAFGYSYNEQFF.

This chain uses TRBV6-1 with TRBJ2-7; 7 bases align to TRBD1. Germline values: CDR1 MNHNS, CDR2 SASEGT. Trimming removed 5 bases from V and 2 bases from J; junction bases left unmatched: 6. The CDR3 loop spans 14 amino acids. The CDR3 here is CASSSTGTAYEQYF. The CDR3 bases are TGTGCCAGCAGTTCGACCGGGACAGCCTACGAGCAGTACTTC.

The rearrangement uses TRBV5-1 and TRBJ1-6; D might be TRBD1 (5 bases). The CDR3 has 14 amino acids. Germline V gene lookup returns CDR1 SGHRS and CDR2 YFSETQ. Trimming shortened V by 5 bases and J by 8 bases, and 14 bases separated the two germline ends. CDR3 in DNA: TGCGCCAGCAGAGCGACAGATCGTTATTCACCCCTCCACTTT. Translation gives CASRATDRYSPLHF. Supplemented by reference TRBV5-1 and TRBJ1-6, the full variable domain reads KAGVTQTPRYLIKTRGQQVTLSCSPISGHRSVSWYQQTPGQGLQFLFEYFSETQRNKGNFPGRFSGRQFSNSRSEMNVSTLELGDSALYLCASRATDRYSPLHFGNGTRLTVT.

The genes are TRBV5-1 and TRBJ2-3, with D possibly TRBD1 on 5 matching bases. Germline V gives CDR1 SGHRS, CDR2 YFSETQ. The CDR3 runs 15 residues. With 5 bases removed from V and 0 bases from J, the gap between germline ends came to 13 bases. The CDR3 sequence: CASSKQVSSTDTQYF. The CDR3 region has the DNA TGCGCCAGCAGTAAACAGGTTTCTAGCACAGATACGCAGTATTTT.

This chain uses TRBV29-1 with TRBJ2-2, with unresolved D. Germline V CDR1 and CDR2: SQVTM, ANQGSEA. The CDR3 length is 12 residues. Between the trimmed V and J ends, which lost 4 bases and 7 bases, there was a span of 10 bases. This CDR3 reads CSVGQLGGELFF. The CDR3 DNA follows: TGCAGCGTTGGCCAGCTCGGCGGGGAGCTGTTTTTT.

J is TRBJ1-2 and V is TRBV6-1; TRBD1 matches at 8 bases. V lost 3 bases, J lost 10 bases, and 10 bases stayed unmatched. The CDR3 is 14 amino acids. Germline lookup yields CDR1 MNHNS and CDR2 SASEGT. CDR3 region: CASSEGQVAFVYTF. In nucleotides, the CDR3 is TGTGCCAGCAGTGAGGGACAGGTTGCTTTTGTCTACACCTTC.